This T cell receptor (beta chain) was obtained from a study of blood T cell repertoires in COVID-19. Across the whole study: COVID-19 samples collected from the United States, Italy and Spain covered acute and convalescent phases. T cells, B-cell-depleted T cells, or PBMCs provided the cDNA or gDNA that served as material.

This clone has just a few counts. The CDR3 extends over 14 amino acids. Germline V gene data show CDR1 as SGHRS and CDR2 as YFSETQ. Between the trimmed V and J ends, which lost 4 bases and 1 base, there was a span of 11 bases. How the authors handled the data: Reference gene primer amplification gave estimated nucleated cell counts. Generated by immunoSEQ multiplex PCR, the TCRdb table keeps only in-frame clones and is missing some. V, J and clone size are those of that table, while D and trimming were read from the DNA. The sample has roughly 200,000 clones, approximately 80% seen once. The V and J genes are TRBV5-1 and TRBJ1-1; a weak D match, TRBD1 (5 bases). The receptor was derived from a man between 45 and 60 years old who had recovered from COVID-19. Sample: peripheral blood. This chain's CDR3 is CASSIGHQNTEAFF. CDR3 in DNA: TGCGCCAGCAGCATAGGACACCAGAACACTGAAGCTTTCTTT.